The 16 T cell receptor beta chains below come from one sample, sequenced in a study of blood T cell repertoires in COVID-19. Generated by immunoSEQ multiplex PCR, the TCRdb table keeps only in-frame clones and is missing some. This sample has tens of thousands of clones, with about nine tenths found just once. Sequenced: peripheral blood. The source is a middle-aged man with acute or convalescent COVID-19.

The chain combines TRBV24-1 with TRBJ2-2; tentative D call: TRBD1 (5 bases). The germline CDR1 and CDR2 sequences are KGHDR and SFDVKD. Between the trimmed V and J ends, which lost 1 base and 4 bases, there was a span of 15 bases. The CDR3 has 17 amino acids. CDR3 protein: CATSDFGATAGTGELFF. CDR3 DNA sequence: TGTGCCACCAGTGATTTTGGGGCCACCGCCGGCACCGGGGAGCTGTTTTTT.

This chain uses TRBV3-1 (or the pseudogene TRBV3-2) with TRBJ2-7, with a possible D match to TRBD2 (6 bases). V lost 4 bases and J lost 7, with 17 bases in between. The CDR3 loop spans 14 amino acids. Germline loops: CDR1 LGHDT, CDR2 YNNKEL (reference sequence). The CDR3 is CASSPSEYSYEQYF. The CDR3 DNA is TGTGCCAGCAGCCCTAGCGAGTACAGTTATGAGCAGTACTTC.

The rearrangement links TRBV5-4 to TRBJ1-4; 9 bases agree with TRBD1. The CDR3 runs to 15 residues. Trimming took 3 bases from V and 8 from J; bases not matched to a gene: 8. From germline, CDR1 is SGHNT and CDR2 YYREEE (reference sequence). The CDR3 bases are TGTGCCAGCAGCTCCCAAGGACAGGGGAAAGAAAAACTGTTTTTT. As protein: CASSSQGQGKEKLFF.

Here the CDR3 DNA reads TGTGCCAGCAGCCAAGCCGGGACAGGGGCCTCGCCCCAGCATTTT. It encodes CASSQAGTGASPQHF. The chain uses TRBV3-1 (or the pseudogene TRBV3-2) and TRBJ1-5, with 10 bases identical to TRBD1. CDR1 LGHDT and CDR2 YNNKEL come from the germline V gene (reference sequence). The CDR3 sequence is 15 residues long. After removal of 1 base from V and 9 bases from J, the junction contained 6 bases not matched to a gene.

This chain joins TRBV5-6 and TRBJ1-5; TRBD1 might be the D (6 bases). Trimming cost V 6 bases and J 5 bases, with 21 bases left between them. CDR3 length equals 16 residues. CDR1 is SGHDT, CDR2 YYEEEE, per germline. CDR3 region: CASTLKRGARDQPQHF. The CDR3 DNA follows: TGTGCCAGCACCCTCAAACGGGGGGCCAGGGATCAGCCCCAGCATTTT.

The chain combines TRBV3-1 (or the pseudogene TRBV3-2) with TRBJ2-1; D possibly corresponds to TRBD2 (7 bases). Germline CDR1 and CDR2: LGHDT and YNNKEL (reference sequence). CDR3 size: 16 residues. Trimming shortened V by 4 bases and J by 4 bases, and 17 bases separated the two germline ends. CDR3 residues: CASSPRGGGDYNEQFF. Here the CDR3 DNA reads TGTGCCAGCAGCCCCCGGGGCGGGGGCGATTACAATGAGCAGTTCTTC.

The chain joins TRBV2 to TRBJ2-5, with a tentative D call TRBD1 (6 bases). Trimming removed 6 bases from V and 0 bases from J, with 11 bases in between. The length of the CDR3 is 14 residues. Germline CDR1 SNHLY, CDR2 FYNNEI. The CDR3 loop is CASSRRQDQETQYF. The CDR3 nucleotides read TGTGCCAGCAGCCGTAGACAGGACCAAGAGACCCAGTACTTC.

This clone was counted a few times. CDR3 nucleotide sequence: TGTGCCGCGTCGGTGAGTGGGACAAACACCGGGGAGCTGTTTTTT. Translation: CAASVSGTNTGELFF. The V gene is TRBV5-4, the J gene TRBJ2-2, with D tentatively TRBD1 (6 bases). The V and J ends lost 10 bases and 2 bases respectively, with 18 bases between them. Germline CDR1 and CDR2: SGHNT and YYREEE (reference sequence). The CDR3 is 15 amino acids.

This clone was observed a single time. The V and J genes are TRBV6-5 and TRBJ1-1, with a tentative D call TRBD1 (6 bases). The germline V and J ends were trimmed by 5 bases and 7 bases, with 17 bases remaining between them. Germline lookup yields CDR1 MNHEY and CDR2 SVGAGI. The CDR3 runs to 14 residues. This CDR3 reads CASSRQGNGNEAFF. The CDR3 region has the DNA TGTGCCAGCAGTCGGCAGGGGAACGGGAATGAAGCTTTCTTT.

This clone was detected once. The gene calls are TRBV6-5 and TRBJ1-6; the match to TRBD1 covers 7 bases. There are 15 residues in the CDR3. Per germline, CDR1 MNHEY and CDR2 SVGAGI. Germline trimming cut 7 bases from V and 2 bases from J; bases unmatched to any gene: 5. DNA of the CDR3: TGTGCCAGCACCTCGGACAGGCCCTATAATTCACCCCTCCACTTT. It encodes CASTSDRPYNSPLHF.

The CDR3 is CASRPGTGSGELFF. The CDR3 DNA follows: TGTGCCAGCAGGCCCGGGACAGGGTCCGGGGAGCTGTTTTTT. The chain employs TRBV9 and TRBJ2-2, with TRBD1 matching 9 bases. The J segment lost 6 bases and the V segment lost 5 bases, leaving 5 bases of the junction unmatched. The CDR3 has 14 amino acids. The V gene's germline CDR1 is SGDLS and CDR2 YYNGEE.

This clone was observed a single time. This chain joins TRBV29-1 and TRBJ2-2, with 7 bases fitting TRBD2. Germline CDR1 and CDR2: SQVTM and ANQGSEA. V shed 3 bases and J 7 bases; nucleotides not matched to a gene: 2. This CDR3 spans 12 amino acids. This CDR3 is CSVEGGIGELFF. CDR3 DNA: TGCAGCGTTGAGGGAGGGATCGGGGAGCTGTTTTTT.

The rearrangement links TRBV21-1 to TRBJ2-1; the DNA was not used to check the table's D call, TRBD1. TRBV21-1 is listed as a pseudogene. The CDR3 has 12 residues. The CDR3 protein is CARTDRAHEQFF. The CDR3 nucleotides read TGTGCCAGGACCGACAGGGCCCATGAGCAGTTCTTC.

The table lists this clone with a few counts. This chain connects TRBV7-2 to TRBJ2-7, with a possible D match to TRBD2 (5 bases). The CDR3 totals 13 residues. Looked up from germline, CDR1 is SGHTA and CDR2 is FQGNSA. Trimming cost V 7 bases and J 6 bases, with 16 bases left between them. The CDR3 region is CASTRDREREQYF. For the CDR3, the DNA is TGTGCCAGCACGCGCGATAGGGAGCGCGAGCAGTACTTC.

The V gene is TRBV19, the J gene TRBJ1-2; weak D call: TRBD1 (6 bases). The CDR3 extends over 16 amino acids. The germline V and J ends were trimmed by 2 bases and 7 bases, with 20 bases remaining between them. Germline lookup yields CDR1 LNHDA and CDR2 SQIVND (reference sequence). DNA of the CDR3: TGTGCCAGTAGTATATCCGGGGCAGGGGTACTCTTTGGCTACACCTTC. It codes for CASSISGAGVLFGYTF.

The chain is built from TRBV7-2 and TRBJ1-1; a possible D gene is TRBD1 (5 bases). Germline V lookup: CDR1 SGHTA, CDR2 FQGNSA. Trimming cost V 1 base and J 5 bases, with 11 bases left between them. The CDR3 loop spans 14 amino acids. CDR3 nucleotide sequence: TGTGCCAGCAGCTTAGATGGGGCAGGGACTGAAGCTTTCTTT. Protein product: CASSLDGAGTEAFF.